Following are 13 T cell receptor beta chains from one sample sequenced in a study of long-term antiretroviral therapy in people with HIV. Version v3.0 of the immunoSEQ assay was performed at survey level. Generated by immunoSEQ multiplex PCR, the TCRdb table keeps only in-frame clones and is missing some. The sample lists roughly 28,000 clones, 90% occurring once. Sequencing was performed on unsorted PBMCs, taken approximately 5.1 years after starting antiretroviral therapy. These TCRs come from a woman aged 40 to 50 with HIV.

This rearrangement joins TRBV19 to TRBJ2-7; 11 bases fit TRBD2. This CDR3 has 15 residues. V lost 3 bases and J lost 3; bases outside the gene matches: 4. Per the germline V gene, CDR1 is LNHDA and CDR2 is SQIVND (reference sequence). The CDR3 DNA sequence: TGTGCCAGTAGTATTAGCGGGGGGGGTAACTACGAGCAGTACTTC. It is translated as CASSISGGGNYEQYF.

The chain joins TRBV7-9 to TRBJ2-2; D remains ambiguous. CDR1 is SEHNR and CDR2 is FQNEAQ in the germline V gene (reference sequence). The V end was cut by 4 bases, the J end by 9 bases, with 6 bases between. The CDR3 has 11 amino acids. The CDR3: CASSSVRELFF. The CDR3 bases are TGTGCCAGCAGCTCAGTGCGGGAGCTGTTTTTT.

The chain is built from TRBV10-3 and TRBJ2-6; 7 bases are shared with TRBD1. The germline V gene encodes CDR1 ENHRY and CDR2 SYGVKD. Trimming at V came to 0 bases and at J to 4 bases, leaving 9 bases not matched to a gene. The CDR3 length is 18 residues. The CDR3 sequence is CAISESRGRGTGANVLTF. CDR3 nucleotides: TGTGCCATCAGTGAGTCGAGGGGGCGAGGTACGGGGGCCAACGTCCTGACTTTC.

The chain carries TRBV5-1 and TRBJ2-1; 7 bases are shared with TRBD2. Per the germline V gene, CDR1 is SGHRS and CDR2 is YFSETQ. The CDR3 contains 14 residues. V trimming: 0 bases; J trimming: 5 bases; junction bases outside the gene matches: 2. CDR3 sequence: CASSLGDYNNEQFF. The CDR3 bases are TGCGCCAGCAGCTTGGGGGACTACAACAATGAGCAGTTCTTC.

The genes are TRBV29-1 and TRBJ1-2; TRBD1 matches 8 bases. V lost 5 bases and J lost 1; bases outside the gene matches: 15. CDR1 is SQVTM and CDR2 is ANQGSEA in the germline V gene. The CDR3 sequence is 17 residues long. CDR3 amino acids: CSVQNSDRALFNYGYTF. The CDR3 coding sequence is TGCAGCGTTCAAAACTCGGACAGGGCCCTCTTTAACTATGGCTACACCTTC.

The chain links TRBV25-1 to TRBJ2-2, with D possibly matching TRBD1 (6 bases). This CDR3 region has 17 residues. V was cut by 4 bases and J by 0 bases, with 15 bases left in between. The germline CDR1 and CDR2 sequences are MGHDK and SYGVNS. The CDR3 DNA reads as TGTGCCAGCAGTGTCGACAGGAGACCCTCGAACACCGGGGAGCTGTTTTTT. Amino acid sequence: CASSVDRRPSNTGELFF.

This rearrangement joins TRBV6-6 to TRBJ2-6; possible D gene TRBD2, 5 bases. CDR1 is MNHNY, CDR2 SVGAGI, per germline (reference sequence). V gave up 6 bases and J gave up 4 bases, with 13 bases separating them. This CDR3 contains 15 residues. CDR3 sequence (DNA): TGTGCCAGCAGCCATGGAGGTGTCGGGGCCAACGTCCTGACTTTC. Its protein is CASSHGGVGANVLTF.

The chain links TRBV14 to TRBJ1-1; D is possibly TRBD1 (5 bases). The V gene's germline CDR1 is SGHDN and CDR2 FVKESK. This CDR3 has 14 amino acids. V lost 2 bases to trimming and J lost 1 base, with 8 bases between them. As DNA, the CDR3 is TGTGCCAGCAGCCAATGGGACGGGAACACTGAAGCTTTCTTT. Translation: CASSQWDGNTEAFF.

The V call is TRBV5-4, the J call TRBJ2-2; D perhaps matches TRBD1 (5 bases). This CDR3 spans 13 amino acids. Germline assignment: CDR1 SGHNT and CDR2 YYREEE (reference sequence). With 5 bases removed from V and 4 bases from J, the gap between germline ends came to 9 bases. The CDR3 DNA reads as TGTGCCAGCAGGGGAACAGGCACCGGGGAGCTGTTTTTT. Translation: CASRGTGTGELFF.

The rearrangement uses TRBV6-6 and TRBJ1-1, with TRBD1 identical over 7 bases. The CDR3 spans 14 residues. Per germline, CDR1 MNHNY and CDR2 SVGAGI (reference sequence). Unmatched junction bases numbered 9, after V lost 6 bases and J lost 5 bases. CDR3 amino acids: CASRAPTGWTEAFF. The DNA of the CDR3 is TGTGCCAGCAGGGCCCCGACAGGGTGGACTGAAGCTTTCTTT.

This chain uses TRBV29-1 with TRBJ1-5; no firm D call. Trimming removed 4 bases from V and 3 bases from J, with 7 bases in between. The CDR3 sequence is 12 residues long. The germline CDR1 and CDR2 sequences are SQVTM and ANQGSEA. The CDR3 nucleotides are TGCAGCGTTGTAGGAAACAATCAGCCCCAGCATTTT. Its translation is CSVVGNNQPQHF.

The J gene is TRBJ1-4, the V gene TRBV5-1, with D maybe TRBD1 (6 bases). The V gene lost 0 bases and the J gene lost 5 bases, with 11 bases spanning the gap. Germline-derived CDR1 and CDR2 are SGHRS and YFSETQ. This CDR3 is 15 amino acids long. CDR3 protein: CASSLEGQDNEKLFF. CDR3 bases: TGCGCCAGCAGCTTGGAGGGACAAGACAATGAAAAACTGTTTTTT.

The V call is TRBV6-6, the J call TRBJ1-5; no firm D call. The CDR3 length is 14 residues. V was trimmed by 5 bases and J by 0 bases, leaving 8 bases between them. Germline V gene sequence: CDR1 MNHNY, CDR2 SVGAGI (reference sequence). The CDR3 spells CASSADNSNQPQHF. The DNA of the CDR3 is TGTGCCAGCAGTGCAGATAATAGCAATCAGCCCCAGCATTTT.